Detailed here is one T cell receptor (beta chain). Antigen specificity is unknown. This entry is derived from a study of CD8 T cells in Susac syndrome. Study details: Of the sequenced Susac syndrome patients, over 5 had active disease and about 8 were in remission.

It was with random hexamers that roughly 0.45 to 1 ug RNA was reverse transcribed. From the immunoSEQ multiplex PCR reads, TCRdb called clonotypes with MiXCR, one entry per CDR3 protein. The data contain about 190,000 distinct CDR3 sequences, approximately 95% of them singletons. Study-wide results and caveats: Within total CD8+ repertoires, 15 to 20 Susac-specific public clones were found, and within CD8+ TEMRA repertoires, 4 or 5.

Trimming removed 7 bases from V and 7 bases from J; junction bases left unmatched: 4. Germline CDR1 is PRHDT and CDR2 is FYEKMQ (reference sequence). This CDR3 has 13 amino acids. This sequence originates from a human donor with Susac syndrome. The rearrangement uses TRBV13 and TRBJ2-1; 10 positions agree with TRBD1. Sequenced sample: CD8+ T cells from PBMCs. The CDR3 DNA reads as TGTGCCAGCAAGGGACAGGGGAAGAATGAGCAGTTCTTC. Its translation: CASKGQGKNEQFF.